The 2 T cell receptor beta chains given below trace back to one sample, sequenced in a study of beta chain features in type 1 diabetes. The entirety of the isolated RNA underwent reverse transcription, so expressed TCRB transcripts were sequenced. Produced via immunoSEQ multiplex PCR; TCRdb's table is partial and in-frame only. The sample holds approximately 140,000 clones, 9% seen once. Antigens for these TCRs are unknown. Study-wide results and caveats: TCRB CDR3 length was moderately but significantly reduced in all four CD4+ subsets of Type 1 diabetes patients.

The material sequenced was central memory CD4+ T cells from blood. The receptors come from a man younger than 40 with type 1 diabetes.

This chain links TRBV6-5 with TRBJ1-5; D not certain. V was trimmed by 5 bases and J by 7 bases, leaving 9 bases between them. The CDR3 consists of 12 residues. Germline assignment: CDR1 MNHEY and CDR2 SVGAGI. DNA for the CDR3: TGTGCCAGCAGTCCCCGCGAGCAGCCCCAGCATTTT. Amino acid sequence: CASSPREQPQHF.

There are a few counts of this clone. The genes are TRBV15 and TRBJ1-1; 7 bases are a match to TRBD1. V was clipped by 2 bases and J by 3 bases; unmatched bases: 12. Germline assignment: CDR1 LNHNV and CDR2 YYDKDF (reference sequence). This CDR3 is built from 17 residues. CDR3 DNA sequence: TGTGCCACCAGCAGACGATTACAGGGGAATAGGGACACTGAAGCTTTCTTT. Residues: CATSRRLQGNRDTEAFF.